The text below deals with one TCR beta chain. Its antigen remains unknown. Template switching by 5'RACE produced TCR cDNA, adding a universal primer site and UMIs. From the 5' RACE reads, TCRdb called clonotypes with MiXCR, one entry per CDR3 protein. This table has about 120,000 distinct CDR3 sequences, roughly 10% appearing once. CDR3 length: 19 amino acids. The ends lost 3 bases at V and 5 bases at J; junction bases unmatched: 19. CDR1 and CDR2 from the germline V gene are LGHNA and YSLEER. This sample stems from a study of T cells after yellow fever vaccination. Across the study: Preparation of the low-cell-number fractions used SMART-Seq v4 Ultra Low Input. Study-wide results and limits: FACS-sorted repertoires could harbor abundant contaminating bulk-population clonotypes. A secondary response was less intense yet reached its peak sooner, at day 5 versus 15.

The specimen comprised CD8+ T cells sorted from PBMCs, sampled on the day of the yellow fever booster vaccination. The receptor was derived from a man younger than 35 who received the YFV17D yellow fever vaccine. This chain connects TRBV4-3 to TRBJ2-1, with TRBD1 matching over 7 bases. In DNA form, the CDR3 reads TGCGCCAGCAGCCAGACCTGGTTCCTCGTTACAGGGGTCGACAATGAGCAGTTCTTC. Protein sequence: CASSQTWFLVTGVDNEQFF.